This T cell receptor beta chain was sequenced during a study of neoadjuvant anti-PD-1 for oral cavity cancer. Germline CDR1 reads KGHSH; CDR2 reads LQKENI. V was clipped by 3 bases and J by 4 bases, with 9 bases between them. CDR3 size: 13 residues. Study-wide results and limits: TCR analyses covered only a few patients per response group. Higher pretreatment blood Treg/Th17 ratios correlated with higher pretreatment blood and lower post-treatment tumor TCRbeta clonality.

About this clone itself: The antigen remains undetermined.

These oral cavity squamous cell carcinomas were HPV-negative and locally advanced. Clones were read by immunoSEQ multiplex PCR, and TCRdb kept only the in-frame ones, dropping some. Altogether tens of thousands of clones are present, about 86% being singletons, with the ten largest covering around 3.2%. The receptor was derived from a person between 40 and 85 years old with oral cavity squamous cell carcinoma. The gene calls are TRBV18 and TRBJ1-2; D call uncertain. Specimen: PBMCs, collected before nivolumab (anti-PD-1) treatment. Here the CDR3 reads CASSPGYLYGYTF. For the CDR3, the DNA is TGTGCCAGCTCACCGGGATACCTCTATGGCTACACCTTC. Full variable domain (outside the CDR3, taken from reference TRBV18 and TRBJ1-2): NAGVMQNPRHLVRRRGQEARLRCSPMKGHSHVYWYRQLPEEGLKFMVYLQKENIIDESGMPKERFSAEFPKEGPSILRIQQVVRGDSAAYFCASSPGYLYGYTFGSGTRLTVV.